These 19 T cell receptor beta chains came from one sample sequenced in a study of cytomegalovirus exposure and HLA in healthy donors. 13 Jbeta primers and 60 Vbeta primers were used for the PCR. Generated by immunoSEQ multiplex PCR, the TCRdb table keeps only in-frame clones and is missing some. The sample's table shows 140,000 to 150,000 clones. The sample was PBMCs. Receptors were obtained from a woman in her 50s in good health and CMV-seronegative.

The J gene is TRBJ2-1, the V gene TRBV19, with 7 bases that match TRBD2. Trimming took 7 bases from V and 4 from J; bases not matched to a gene: 7. Germline V lookup: CDR1 LNHDA, CDR2 SQIVND (reference sequence). The CDR3 contains 14 residues. CDR3: CASTGLGSYNEQFF. The CDR3 bases are TGTGCCAGTACTGGACTAGGATCTTACAATGAGCAGTTCTTC.

The chain employs TRBV18 and TRBJ1-3, with 7 bases aligning to TRBD1. V lost 3 bases, J lost 0 bases, and 8 bases stayed unmatched. CDR3 length: 17 amino acids. The germline V gene has CDR1 KGHSH and CDR2 LQKENI. In DNA form, the CDR3 reads TGTGCCAGCTCACCTATTTTGGGACAGAGCTCTGGAAACACCATATATTTT. It is translated as CASSPILGQSSGNTIYF.

The J gene is TRBJ2-2, the V gene TRBV9, with D unresolved. Germline lookup yields CDR1 SGDLS and CDR2 YYNGEE. V lost 0 bases to trimming and J lost 2 bases, with 11 bases between them. The CDR3 has 16 residues. In DNA, the CDR3 is TGTGCCAGCAGCGTAGTAAGAGCTACCAACACCGGGGAGCTGTTTTTT. This encodes CASSVVRATNTGELFF.

The rearrangement uses TRBV19 and TRBJ2-7; 8 bases are a match to TRBD2. This CDR3 is 15 amino acids long. The junction had 4 bases not matched to a gene; V was cut back by 3 bases and J by 0 bases. Germline V lookup: CDR1 LNHDA, CDR2 SQIVND (reference sequence). The CDR3 is CASSMFSGDSYEQYF. The CDR3 DNA reads TGTGCCAGTAGTATGTTTAGCGGGGACTCCTACGAGCAGTACTTC.

The V gene is TRBV13, the J gene TRBJ2-2; 7 nucleotides line up with TRBD2. This CDR3 is built from 17 residues. V lost 4 bases, J lost 7 bases, and 15 bases stayed unmatched. Germline loops: CDR1 PRHDT, CDR2 FYEKMQ (reference sequence). The CDR3 here is CASSSVGRGGSIGELFF. The CDR3 DNA sequence: TGTGCCAGCAGCTCCGTAGGTCGGGGCGGGAGTATCGGGGAGCTGTTTTTT.

The chain employs TRBV27 and TRBJ1-2; D might be TRBD1 (5 bases). Trimming cost V 2 bases and J 5 bases, with 9 bases left between them. CDR1 MNHEY and CDR2 SMNVEV come from the germline V gene (reference sequence). This CDR3 is built from 13 residues. The CDR3 reads CASSLRQTYGYTF. The CDR3 DNA reads as TGTGCCAGCAGTTTAAGACAGACTTATGGCTACACCTTC.

The rearrangement uses TRBV5-6 and TRBJ2-7; a weak D match, TRBD1 (5 bases). Germline CDR1 is SGHDT and CDR2 is YYEEEE. The CDR3 covers 17 residues. The V and J ends lost 0 bases and 0 bases respectively, with 16 bases between them. The CDR3 loop reads CASSLALSGISSYEQYF. In DNA form, the CDR3 reads TGTGCCAGCAGCTTGGCCTTGTCAGGGATCAGCTCCTACGAGCAGTACTTC.

Here the CDR3 DNA reads TGTGCCAGCAGCTTGGGTAGCGGGACGGACACAGATACGCAGTATTTT. The encoded protein is CASSLGSGTDTDTQYF. The J gene is TRBJ2-3, the V gene TRBV5-6; 8 bases agree with TRBD2. V lost 0 bases, J lost 2 bases, and 5 bases stayed unmatched. Looked up from germline, CDR1 is SGHDT and CDR2 is YYEEEE. This CDR3 is built from 16 residues.

The rearrangement joins TRBV29-1 to TRBJ2-5; TRBD2 is a possible D gene (5 bases). Looked up from germline, CDR1 is SQVTM and CDR2 is ANQGSEA. The CDR3 contains 15 residues. V was shortened by 0 bases and J by 5 bases, with 16 bases between the two germline ends. For the CDR3, the DNA is TGCAGCGTTGAAGATAGGACTGCCCTGGCGGAGACCCAGTACTTC. Its translation is CSVEDRTALAETQYF. Together with reference TRBV29-1 and TRBJ2-5, the CDR3 gives the full variable domain: SAVISQKPSRDICQRGTSLTIQCQVDSQVTMMFWYRQQPGQSLTLIATANQGSEATYESGFVIDKFPISRPNLTFSTLTVSNMSPEDSSIYLCSVEDRTALAETQYFGPGTRLLVL.

CDR3 loop: CASFTGGFNYGYTF. In DNA form, the CDR3 reads TGTGCCAGCTTTACAGGGGGCTTTAACTATGGCTACACCTTC. The gene calls are TRBV19 and TRBJ1-2; TRBD1 matches 9 bases. Losses at the gene ends were 9 bases for V and 1 base for J; bases not matched to a gene: 6. This CDR3 contains 14 residues. CDR1 is LNHDA, CDR2 SQIVND, per germline (reference sequence). Supplemented by reference TRBV19 and TRBJ1-2, the full variable domain reads DGGITQSPKYLFRKEGQNVTLSCEQNLNHDAMYWYRQDPGQGLRLIYYSQIVNDFQKGDIAEGYSVSREKKESFPLTVTSAQKNPTAFYLCASFTGGFNYGYTFGSGTRLTVV.

The chain has TRBV19 and TRBJ1-2, with 7 nucleotides matching TRBD1. The germline V gene encodes CDR1 LNHDA and CDR2 SQIVND (reference sequence). The V segment lost 9 bases and the J segment 1 base; nucleotides outside the gene matches: 8. There are 14 residues in the CDR3. CDR3 amino acids: CASQRQGFNYGYTF. The CDR3 coding sequence is TGTGCCAGCCAAAGACAGGGTTTTAACTATGGCTACACCTTC. The variable domain in full, completed from reference TRBV19 and TRBJ1-2, reads DGGITQSPKYLFRKEGQNVTLSCEQNLNHDAMYWYRQDPGQGLRLIYYSQIVNDFQKGDIAEGYSVSREKKESFPLTVTSAQKNPTAFYLCASQRQGFNYGYTFGSGTRLTVV.

V gene TRBV7-3 combines with J gene TRBJ2-3; 10 bases are shared with TRBD2. The CDR3 runs 16 residues. Trimming cost V 3 bases and J 4 bases; bases outside gene matches: 7. CDR1 and CDR2 (germline): SGHTA, FQGTGA. In DNA form, the CDR3 reads TGTGCCAGCAGCTTCCTTAGCGGGGGGACCTCAGATACGCAGTATTTT. Amino acid sequence: CASSFLSGGTSDTQYF.

The J gene is TRBJ2-1, the V gene TRBV6-4, with D maybe TRBD2 (5 bases). Trimming removed 0 bases at V and 7 bases at J, with 16 bases between. This CDR3 has 16 residues. The germline CDR1 and CDR2 sequences are MRHNA and SNTAGT. The CDR3 region is CASSDSGVAPRNEQFF. CDR3 coding DNA: TGTGCCAGCAGTGACTCCGGGGTAGCCCCTCGGAATGAGCAGTTCTTC.

This sequence joins TRBV4-2 and TRBJ2-1; TRBD2 matches at 11 bases. CDR3 length equals 16 residues. Germline CDR1 is LGHNA and CDR2 is YNFKEQ. The J segment lost 9 bases and the V segment lost 3 bases, leaving 10 bases of the junction unmatched. The CDR3 protein is CASSQSSGGADTEQFF. CDR3 bases: TGTGCCAGCAGCCAGAGTAGCGGGGGGGCCGATACTGAGCAGTTCTTC.

The V call is TRBV5-6, the J call TRBJ1-6; no clear D gene. Trimming cost V 3 bases and J 8 bases, with 12 bases left between them. There are 14 residues in the CDR3. In germline, CDR1 is SGHDT, CDR2 YYEEEE. The CDR3 region is CASSSLGGDSPLHF. CDR3 sequence (DNA): TGTGCCAGCAGCTCTCTTGGTGGAGATTCACCCCTCCACTTT.

Comments on this clone: Other DNA sequences from this sample encode an identical CDR3 as well. The chain has TRBV4-3 and TRBJ2-3; no definite D call. V dropped 2 bases and J dropped 0 bases, with 12 bases sitting between them. CDR1 and CDR2 (germline): LGHNA, YSLEER. The CDR3 has 16 residues. The CDR3 bases are TGCGCCAGCAGCCAAAGAACAGCCTCTAGCACAGATACGCAGTATTTT. Translated, it gives CASSQRTASSTDTQYF.

The chain employs TRBV28 and TRBJ2-3; the D gene is possibly TRBD2 (5 bases). The germline CDR1 and CDR2 sequences are MDHEN and SYDVKM. This CDR3 comprises 13 residues. V was cut by 7 bases and J by 4 bases, with 12 bases left in between. Written as DNA, the CDR3 is TGTGCCAGCAATGTTCCGGAGGCAGATACGCAGTATTTT. This gives the protein CASNVPEADTQYF. Looking up the rest from reference TRBV28 and TRBJ2-3 gives the full variable domain: DVKVTQSSRYLVKRTGEKVFLECVQDMDHENMFWYRQDPGLGLRLIYFSYDVKMKEKGDIPEGYSVSREKKERFSLILESASTNQTSMYLCASNVPEADTQYFGPGTRLTVL.

V gene TRBV4-3 combines with J gene TRBJ2-3; 11 positions agree with TRBD2. The CDR3 has 17 amino acids. Looked up from germline, CDR1 is LGHNA and CDR2 is YSLEER. V was pared by 6 bases and J by 0 bases, with 8 bases of the junction left unmatched. The CDR3 DNA follows: TGCGCCAGCAGTCGAAGGACTAGCGGGCGTAGCACAGATACGCAGTATTTT. It is translated as CASSRRTSGRSTDTQYF.

The J gene is TRBJ1-3, the V gene TRBV1; TRBD1 was called by the table and not checked on the DNA. TRBV1 is marked as a pseudogene. CDR3 length: 20 amino acids. CDR3 amino acids: CTSSQDLRGWGRLSGNTIYF. The CDR3 DNA sequence: TGCACCAGCAGCCAAGATCTTAGGGGTTGGGGAAGGCTCTCTGGAAACACCATATATTTT.